This TCR beta chain was captured in a study of multiple sclerosis patients with progressive multifocal leukoencephalopathy. Study-wide results and caveats: At PML onset, no shared TRBV or TRBJ gene usage was seen.

V was pared by 0 bases and J by 1 base, with 7 bases between. The CDR3 covers 15 residues. CDR1 and CDR2 from the germline V gene are SGHVS and FNYEAQ. The survey-level immunoSEQ assay was used. Only in-frame clones appear in the TCRdb table, and some are missing; sequencing was by immunoSEQ multiplex PCR. The repertoire holds tens of thousands of clones, around 85% seen once, with 9.5% to 15% in the top ten. Time point of the sample: time of PML onset. JC virus DNA in cerebrospinal fluid confirmed the PML diagnosis. Concerning this clone: The antigen is unknown.

The input for sequencing was PBMCs, taken from a patient treated with natalizumab. The chain couples TRBV7-6 to TRBJ2-1; D is perhaps TRBD1 (6 bases). This receptor was taken from a woman between 25 and 40 years old with progressive multifocal leukoencephalopathy. CDR3 residues: CASSLAQGSYNEQFF. CDR3 DNA sequence: TGTGCCAGCAGCTTAGCTCAGGGGTCCTACAATGAGCAGTTCTTC. The complete variable domain, with remaining parts taken from reference TRBV7-6 and TRBJ2-1, reads GAGVSQSPRYKVTKRGQDVALRCDPISGHVSLYWYRQALGQGPEFLTYFNYEAQQDKSGLPNDRFSAERPEGSISTLTIQRTEQRDSAMYRCASSLAQGSYNEQFFGPGTRLTVL.